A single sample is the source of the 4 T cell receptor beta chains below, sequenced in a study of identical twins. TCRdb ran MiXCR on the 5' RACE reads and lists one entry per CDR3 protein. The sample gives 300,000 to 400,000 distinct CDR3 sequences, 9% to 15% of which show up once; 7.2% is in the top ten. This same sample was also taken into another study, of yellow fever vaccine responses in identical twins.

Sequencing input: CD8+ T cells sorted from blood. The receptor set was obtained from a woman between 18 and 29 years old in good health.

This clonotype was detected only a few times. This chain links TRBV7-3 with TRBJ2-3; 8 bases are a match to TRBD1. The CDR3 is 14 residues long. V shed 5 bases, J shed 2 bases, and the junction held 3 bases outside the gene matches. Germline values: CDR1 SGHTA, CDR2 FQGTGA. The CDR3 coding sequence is TGTGCCAGCAGCCCGGACAGGGCCACAGATACGCAGTATTTT. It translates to CASSPDRATDTQYF. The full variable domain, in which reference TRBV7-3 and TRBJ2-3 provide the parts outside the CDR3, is GAGVSQTPSNKVTEKGKYVELRCDPISGHTALYWYRQSLGQGPEFLIYFQGTGAADDSGLPNDRFFAVRPEGSVSTLKIQRTERGDSAVYLCASSPDRATDTQYFGPGTRLTVL.

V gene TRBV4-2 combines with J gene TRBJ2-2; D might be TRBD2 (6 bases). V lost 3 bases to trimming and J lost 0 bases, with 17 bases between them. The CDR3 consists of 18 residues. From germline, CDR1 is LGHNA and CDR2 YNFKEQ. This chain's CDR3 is CASSQRVGGVANTGELFF. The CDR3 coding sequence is TGTGCCAGCAGCCAGCGGGTCGGGGGAGTAGCGAACACCGGGGAGCTGTTTTTT.

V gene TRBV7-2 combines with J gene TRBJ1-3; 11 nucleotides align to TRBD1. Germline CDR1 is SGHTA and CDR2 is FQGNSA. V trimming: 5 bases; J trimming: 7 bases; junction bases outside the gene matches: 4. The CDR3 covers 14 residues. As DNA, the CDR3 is TGTGCCAGCAGCCCAGGGACAGGGGGGAACACCATATATTTT. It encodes CASSPGTGGNTIYF.

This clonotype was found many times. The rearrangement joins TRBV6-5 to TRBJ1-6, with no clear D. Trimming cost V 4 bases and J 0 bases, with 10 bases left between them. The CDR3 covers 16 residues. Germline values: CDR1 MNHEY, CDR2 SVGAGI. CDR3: CASSFLSDSYNSPLHF. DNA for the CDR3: TGTGCCAGCAGTTTCTTGTCCGACTCCTATAATTCACCCCTCCACTTT.